This entry features one T cell receptor (beta chain) sequence. Its antigen is unknown. The record originates from a study of cytomegalovirus exposure and HLA in healthy donors. Study conclusions and caveats: There were fewer than 200 TCR beta chains listed as cytomegalovirus-associated. Whilst most TCR sequences proved rare, a subset of public TCRs occurred across many donors. Relative to the approximately 670-donor mean, N-insertions were reportedly fewer in an Asian-associated ancestry cluster in a later analysis.

This PCR relied on a set of 60 Vbeta primers and 13 Jbeta primers. Original data processing: Some 11 million of the about 80 million unique TCR beta chains counted in a later analysis were shared. Sequencing was performed with immunoSEQ multiplex PCR; in TCRdb, only in-frame clones are kept and a portion is missing. V and J calls and clone size are those listed in that table; D and trimming were worked out from the DNA. This sample yields roughly 180,000 clones, of which approximately 80% are seen a single time; approximately 1.3% belongs to the top ten. The V gene's germline CDR1 is MNHEY and CDR2 SMNVEV (reference sequence). After removal of 7 bases from V and 4 bases from J, the junction contained 15 bases not matched to a gene. This CDR3 contains 16 residues.

This chain joins TRBV27 and TRBJ1-1; 7 bases map to TRBD1. The sample comprised PBMCs. This clonotype was sampled from a young man in good health and CMV-seronegative. The CDR3 loop reads CASKGDSGMPPTEAFF. The CDR3 DNA sequence: TGTGCCAGCAAAGGGGACAGTGGGATGCCGCCCACTGAAGCTTTCTTT.